The T cell receptor (beta chain) under discussion was sequenced for a study of T cells after posttransplantation cyclophosphamide. This clone has at least ten counts. What it binds is not known. This table comes from immunoSEQ multiplex PCR, and its TCRdb copy is limited to in-frame clones, with some not included. The specimen has some 40,000 clones, none found just once. Findings and caveats of the study: Recipient CMV seropositivity and CMV reactivation strongly tracked TRB clonality. TRB overlap between skin or GI tissue T cells and blood was limited.

Germline V gene lookup returns CDR1 SEHNR and CDR2 FQNEAQ (reference sequence). The CDR3 sequence is 15 residues long. J was trimmed by 6 bases and V by 5 bases; bases with no gene match: 10. The sequencing input was PBMCs. This clonotype was obtained from a young man in good health and a related stem cell transplant donor. V and J are TRBV7-9 and TRBJ2-7, with TRBD1 identical over 10 bases. CDR3 protein: CASSPLRDRGGEQYF. The CDR3 bases are TGTGCCAGCAGCCCCTTGCGGGACAGGGGAGGCGAGCAGTACTTC.